The sequence of this T cell receptor (beta chain) was determined in a study of identifying expanded T cells in peripheral blood. About this clone: The antigen is undetermined.

Clones were read by immunoSEQ multiplex PCR, and TCRdb kept only the in-frame ones, dropping some. The sample has around 100,000 clones, around 89% seen once; the top ten hold approximately 14%. The CDR3 totals 15 residues. Germline values: CDR1 SGHDT, CDR2 YYEEEE. Trimming took 2 bases from V and 7 from J, leaving 17 bases between them. Collection occurred without any documented infections or immune events in donors. Study findings and constraints: Differentially abundant clones: around 1.1 between replicates, 16.4 at about 13 days, 18 to 20 at four. Variance in clone template counts between approximately two-week samples significantly increased with total template count across all healthy donors.

Input material: blood. The receptor was derived from a person aged 18 to 75 in good health. The rearrangement links TRBV5-6 to TRBJ2-3; D is unresolved. CDR3 sequence (DNA): TGTGCCAGCAGCTTCCGAGATGCACCAATGCATACGCAGTATTTT. It encodes CASSFRDAPMHTQYF.